Described below is a single TCR beta chain sequence and its context. The data stem from a study of radiotherapy plus CTLA-4 blockade in lung cancer. Study context: Objective response rate was 15% to 20%; disease control rate, about 28%.

The CDR3 has 15 residues. V was pared by 5 bases and J by 8 bases, with 19 bases between. In germline, CDR1 is SGHVS, CDR2 FNYEAQ. Clones were sequenced by immunoSEQ multiplex PCR, and TCRdb holds only the in-frame ones, with some missing. The sample holds tens of thousands of clones, about 80% seen once. This sequence was found in a human donor with non-small cell lung cancer who had a partial response to radiotherapy plus ipilimumab. This chain connects TRBV7-6 to TRBJ2-1; D not certain. The input for sequencing was peripheral blood, taken from a patient treated with radiotherapy plus ipilimumab. CDR3 residues: CASSQTLTLLDEQFF. CDR3 DNA: TGTGCCAGCAGCCAGACTTTGACGCTACTCGATGAGCAGTTCTTC.